This record covers a single T cell receptor (beta chain). This clone's antigen is unknown. One end of the junction varies from germline; a read error may be responsible. This entry comes from a study of cytomegalovirus exposure and HLA in healthy donors (dated by TCRdb to the late 2010s). For context, the study as a whole: According to an earlier analysis of several hundred of the donors, roughly 180 million T cells yielded roughly 110 million unique TCR beta sequences and approximately 280 Gb of sequence data. Rather than drawing on any new phenotypic data, the later analysis identified candidate immune exposures from TCR beta sequences and the way those sequences occurred across donors. Roughly five DR-DQ haplotypes were treated as single units for association and clustering because of strong linkage in the cohort. Among around 400 genotyped donors of the cohort, an average of around 250,000 unique TCR beta nucleotide sequences was sequenced per donor, of which about 18% were non-productive. Every repertoire in the discovery cohort had been generated on one and the same sequencing platform. In a later analysis, previously published TCR beta repertoires from 500 to 750 donors were re-analyzed and high-resolution HLA genotyping was added so that TCR occurrence patterns could be studied. Of the roughly 400 genotyped donors, approximately 83% fell in the genetic ancestry cluster associated with self-reported Caucasian donors. Typing coverage varied by locus: roughly 629-630 donors for A, B, C, DRB1 and DQB1; approximately 560 for DQA1; about 590 for DPA1; under 490 for DPB1. Donor age, sex, ethnicity and CMV serostatus were compiled alongside the repertoire data. The aim of the study was to test whether cataloging public T cell receptors could identify signatures of past pathogen exposure. In addition to the first cohort of 650 to 800 subjects, a separate validation cohort of 120 different subjects was used. An earlier analysis of 587 of the donors applied high-throughput TCR beta sequencing to assess whether each TCR beta V gene segment acted as functional or pseudogenic. The T cell repertoires of some 700 subjects were profiled by immunosequencing and related to cytomegalovirus serostatus. About 330 gigabases of sequencing data and around 85 million unique TCR sequences made up an early release that covered 500 to 700 HLA-typed donors. Genome-wide SNP genotypes for about 65% of the roughly 700 donors were used in a later genetic analysis, which treated that subset as a discovery cohort. The study combined high-throughput TCR immunosequencing, statistical association of individual TCRs with disease status, and machine learning to predict cytomegalovirus infection status. Both class I and class II loci were covered by HLA typing, at four-digit resolution. What the study reported, not specific to this receptor: A later analysis found that most CMV-associated TCR beta chains appeared HLA-restricted, with HLA associations seemingly driven largely by CMV exposure. Immune exposure information for the cohort was limited to CMV serostatus. This cohort had only TCR beta chains sequenced, and the lack of alpha or paired-chain data limited which features could be detected. The study gave a list of about 150 TCR beta chains associated with cytomegalovirus. Correlated functional status among segregating V segments might be attributable to linkage disequilibrium, but an unknown experimental factor could not be ruled out. An earlier analysis of approximately 590 of the donors showed that most TCR beta V segments appeared in productive rearrangements either about 87% or about 30% of the time, which broadly matched IMGT annotations. Compared with equally common non-associated chains, HLA-associated TCR beta chains in a later analysis were more clonally expanded and had lower generation probabilities. Sequencing depth was assumed to be roughly uniform across donors in the presence/absence analyses, though that assumption may not hold. Because HLA typing was missing for some donors at each locus, association tests included only the typed subset. Assigning TCR associations to individual alleles was difficult when HLA alleles, especially DR and DQ, strongly co-occurred. A later genetic analysis reported fewer N-insertions in productive TCRs among donors in an Asian-associated ancestry cluster than the roughly 640-donor mean. In vitro tests confirmed that a few of the cytomegalovirus-associated TCR beta chains recognize cytomegalovirus antigens. In a later genetic analysis, a missense DCLRE1C variant was associated with V-gene and J-gene trimming of TCR beta chains, and the association was replicated in an independent cohort. In a later analysis, several top co-occurrence clusters were reported to appear linked to parvovirus B19, influenza, CMV and Epstein-Barr virus. A group of highly shared sequence variants was considered likely to be a technical artifact of the sequencing pipeline. In a later analysis, the rate of TCR association differed among HLA loci, with DRB1 alleles having the most associated TCRs and HLA-C alleles having the fewest. In both the original and validation cohorts, the classifier was reported to diagnose cytomegalovirus status with high specificity and sensitivity. It was suggested by the authors that the approach could potentially be generalized to other disease states and immunological phenotypes. Around 16 rarely observed V segments, including chromosome 9 orphons, were excluded from the earlier analysis of some 590 of the donors because counts were too low. A further reported finding was that TCR beta sequences accurately predicted the HLA-A and HLA-B alleles for most subjects in the first cohort. Some IMGT-functional V segments, including TRBV6-2 and TRBV6-3, could not be told apart with the 87-base-pair reads, so those segments were excluded. Across donors, most TCR sequences were observed very rarely, whereas some public TCRs were present in many individuals. Specific HLA alleles were associated with 15,000 to 20,000 TCR beta sequences at a false discovery rate of 0.05 in a later analysis.

CDR1 and CDR2 are drawn from the germline V gene (reference sequence): LNHDA, SQIVND. The CDR3 runs 15 amino acids, cysteine and phenylalanine included. Only the CDR3 portion is preserved as DNA: 45 bases, with reading frame beginning at the first base. In total, approximately 700 healthy bone marrow donors made up the cohort. At the time of sampling, all cohort members were nominally healthy, though unrecorded immune exposures were likely present. The donor tested CMV seronegative, placing the donor among the 350 to 400 seronegative members of the cohort. A peripheral blood sample was provided by each donor, and peripheral blood mononuclear cells were used for TCR beta sequencing. The Qiagen DNeasy Blood Extraction Kit was used to extract genomic DNA from the blood cell samples. Library construction relied on the immunoSEQ multiplex PCR assay. The multiplex PCR relied on a mix of 60 forward primers for TCR Vbeta segments and 13 reverse primers for TCR Jbeta segments. A multiplex PCR assay on genomic DNA amplified the CDR3 region of rearranged TCR beta genes. Amplified TCR beta libraries were sequenced as 87-base-pair reads on the Illumina HiSeq System. In the original analysis: In a later analysis, tens of millions of unique TCR beta chains were counted across the 500 to 850 repertoires, and roughly 11 million of these chains were shared by at least two donors. Raw reads were error-corrected and collapsed into unique sequences with a nearest-neighbor algorithm that merged closely related sequences to remove PCR and sequencing errors. Alignment of CDR3 sequences to IMGT reference sequences was used to assign V, D and J gene segments. For a sequence to be retained, at least a six-nucleotide match to both a V gene segment and a J gene segment was required. Rearrangements were classified as productive when the CDR3 lacked stop codons and remained in frame with V and J, and all other rearrangements were classified as non-productive. CDR3 was defined according to IMGT convention as the region running from the second conserved V-encoded cysteine to the conserved J-encoded phenylalanine. In an earlier analysis of approximately 500 of the donors, sequences lacking an unambiguous match to a single V gene segment were excluded. In an earlier analysis of about 590 of the donors, a V segment was called functional when productive rearrangements were above 56.7%, and segregating when the standard deviation between donors exceeded 5%. A statistical classification framework was built to diagnose cytomegalovirus status from the catalog of TCR beta chain sequences. In a later analysis, V and J genes were assigned by comparing TCR nucleotide sequences against IMGT/GENE-DB human TR gene sequences. The TCRdist pipeline was used in a later analysis to assign CDR3 sequences and most-parsimonious VDJ recombination scenarios. In a later analysis, every TCR beta chain was defined by the combination of its CDR3 amino acid sequence and its V-gene family, and reads without a unique V-gene family were dropped. A later analysis removed 550 to 650 highly shared, low-generation-probability nucleotide sequences to deal with suspected cross-contamination and a sequencing artifact. In a later analysis, a clonal expansion index was calculated for each public chain from normalized within-repertoire ranks of inferred template counts. Generation probabilities in a later analysis came from a VDJ recombination model fitted to out-of-frame rearrangements, and those results were checked against IGoR. In a later analysis, hypergeometric tests were used to score TCR-TCR, TCR-HLA and TCR-CMV co-occurrence, with a repertoire-size bias correction applied to TCR pairs. False discovery rates were estimated in a later analysis by permuting HLA or CMV assignments 20 times. A later analysis grouped co-occurring TCRs with DBSCAN, adding TCRdist sequence similarity when clustering within HLA-allele-positive subsets. For co-occurrence clustering, repertoires with fewer than 30,000 or more than 120,000 public chains were excluded, along with a handful of repertoires with anomalous nucleotide sharing. Sourced from immuneACCESS, this table was stored by TCRdb with only in-frame sequences that have V and J called. A share of the clones is absent; for the studies checked, an unresolved V gene accounts for under half, and the remainder has no known explanation. The DNA gave D and trimming, while V, J and clone size come from that table. The sample table lists under 150,000 clones, 60% to 85% of them with a count of one. The top ten constitute approximately 2.8% of the sample.

This TCR was sampled from a male donor in good health and CMV-seronegative. Input material: PBMCs. The sequence links TRBV19 to TRBJ2-7, with 9 central nucleotides matching TRBD1. CDR3 sequence: CASSIGQGMPYEQYF. The DNA sequence reads TGTGCCAGTAGCATAGGACAGGGGATGCCCTACGAGCAGTACTTC.